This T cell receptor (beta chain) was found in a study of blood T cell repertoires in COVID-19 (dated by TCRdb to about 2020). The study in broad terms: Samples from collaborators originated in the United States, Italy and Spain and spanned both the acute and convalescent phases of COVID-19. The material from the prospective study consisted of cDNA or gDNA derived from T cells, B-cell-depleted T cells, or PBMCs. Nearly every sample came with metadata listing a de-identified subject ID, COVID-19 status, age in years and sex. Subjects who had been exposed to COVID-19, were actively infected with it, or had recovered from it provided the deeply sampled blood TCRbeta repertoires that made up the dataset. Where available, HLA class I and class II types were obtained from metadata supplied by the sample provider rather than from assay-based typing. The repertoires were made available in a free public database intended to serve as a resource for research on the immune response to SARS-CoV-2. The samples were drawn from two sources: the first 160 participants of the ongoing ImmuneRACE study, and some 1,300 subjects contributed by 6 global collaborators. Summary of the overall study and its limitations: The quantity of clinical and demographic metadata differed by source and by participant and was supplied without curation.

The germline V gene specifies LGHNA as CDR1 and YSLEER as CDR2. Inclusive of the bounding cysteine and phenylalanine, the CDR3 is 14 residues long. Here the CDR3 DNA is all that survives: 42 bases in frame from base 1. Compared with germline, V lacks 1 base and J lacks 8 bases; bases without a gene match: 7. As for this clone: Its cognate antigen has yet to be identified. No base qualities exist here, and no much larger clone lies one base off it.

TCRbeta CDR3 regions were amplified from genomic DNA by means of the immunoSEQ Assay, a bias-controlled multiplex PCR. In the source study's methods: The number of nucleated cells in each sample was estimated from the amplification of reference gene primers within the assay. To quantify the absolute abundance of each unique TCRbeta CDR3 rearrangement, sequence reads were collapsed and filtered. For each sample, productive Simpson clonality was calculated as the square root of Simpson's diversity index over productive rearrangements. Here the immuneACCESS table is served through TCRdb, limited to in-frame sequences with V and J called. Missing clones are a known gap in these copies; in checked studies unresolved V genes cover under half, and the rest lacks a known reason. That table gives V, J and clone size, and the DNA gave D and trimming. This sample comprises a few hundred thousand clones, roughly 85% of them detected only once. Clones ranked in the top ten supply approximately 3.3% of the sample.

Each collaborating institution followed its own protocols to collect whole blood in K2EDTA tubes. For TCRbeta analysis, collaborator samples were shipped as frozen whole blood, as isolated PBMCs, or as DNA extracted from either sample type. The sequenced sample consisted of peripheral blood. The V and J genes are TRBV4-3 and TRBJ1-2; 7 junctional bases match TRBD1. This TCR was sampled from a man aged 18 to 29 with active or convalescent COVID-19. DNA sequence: TGCGCCAGCAGCCAAGCGGAGGGGGCTGGAGGCTACACCTTC. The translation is CASSQAEGAGGYTF.